The rows below give T cell receptor beta chains drawn from one sample of a study of blood T cell repertoires in COVID-19. TCRdb's table, derived via immunoSEQ multiplex PCR, lists solely in-frame clones and lacks some. Here the sample spans 300,000 to 400,000 clones, under 95% being singletons. The sequencing sample was made of PBMCs or T cells enriched from blood (not recorded which). These receptors all come from a man aged 60 to 75 who had recovered from COVID-19. Each CDR3 is given with its conserved first and last residue. Each record gives: D gene, V gene, J gene, CDR3 length, clone size, CDR3 DNA, CDR3 protein. D genes are given only for firm matches. Clone sizes are given selectively: once, few, many, or a class where the clone is expanded.

D gene: .
V gene: TRBV7-3
J gene: TRBJ2-7
CDR3 length: 18
clone size: .
CDR3 DNA: TGTGCCAGCAGCCAAAACCCACCCTTGGGAGGCGTAGCCTACGAGCAGTACTTC
CDR3 protein: CASSQNPPLGGVAYEQYF

D gene: .
V gene: TRBV7-2
J gene: TRBJ1-1
CDR3 length: 16
clone size: .
CDR3 DNA: TGTGCCAGCAGCTTAGCCGTAATTGCCCGGGGTAGTGAAGCTTTCTTT
CDR3 protein: CASSLAVIARGSEAFF

D gene: .
V gene: TRBV19
J gene: TRBJ2-1
CDR3 length: 15
clone size: .
CDR3 DNA: TGTGCCAGTAGTTTGCGGCAGGGGTTATGGAATGAGCAGTTCTTC
CDR3 protein: CASSLRQGLWNEQFF

D gene: TRBD1
V gene: TRBV2
J gene: TRBJ1-2
CDR3 length: 13
clone size: .
CDR3 DNA: TGTGCCAGCAGACAGGGGGGGTACTATGGCTACACCTTC
CDR3 protein: CASRQGGYYGYTF

D gene: TRBD2
V gene: TRBV4-3
J gene: TRBJ2-1
CDR3 length: 17
clone size: .
CDR3 DNA: TGCGCCAGCAGCCGAGGGACTAGCGGGAGATTCTACAATGAGCAGTTCTTC
CDR3 protein: CASSRGTSGRFYNEQFF

D gene: TRBD1
V gene: TRBV7-6
J gene: TRBJ1-4
CDR3 length: 17
clone size: .
CDR3 DNA: TGTGCCAGCAGTCCGGGACAGGGGGTTACAACTAATGAAAAACTGTTTTTT
CDR3 protein: CASSPGQGVTTNEKLFF

D gene: .
V gene: TRBV11-3
J gene: TRBJ2-1
CDR3 length: 13
clone size: .
CDR3 DNA: TGTGCCAGCAGCTTTACCAGGGGCAATGAGCAGTTCTTC
CDR3 protein: CASSFTRGNEQFF

D gene: .
V gene: TRBV30
J gene: TRBJ1-5
CDR3 length: 16
clone size: few
CDR3 DNA: TGTGCCTGGAGCCAGGGAAATACTCATAGCAATCAGCCCCAGCATTTT
CDR3 protein: CAWSQGNTHSNQPQHF

D gene: TRBD1
V gene: TRBV6-4
J gene: TRBJ1-2
CDR3 length: 16
clone size: .
CDR3 DNA: TGTGCCAGCAGTGCATCCCCCGGGACAGGGGGATATGGCTACACCTTC
CDR3 protein: CASSASPGTGGYGYTF

D gene: TRBD1
V gene: TRBV5-1
J gene: TRBJ2-1
CDR3 length: 15
clone size: .
CDR3 DNA: TGCGCCAGCAGCAAGAGGGACAGGGGGCGGAATGAGCAGTTCTTC
CDR3 protein: CASSKRDRGRNEQFF

D gene: TRBD1
V gene: TRBV3-1/TRBV3-2
J gene: TRBJ1-2
CDR3 length: 14
clone size: .
CDR3 DNA: TGTGCCAGCAGTCCCGGGACAGGGACAAGAGGCTACACCTTC
CDR3 protein: CASSPGTGTRGYTF

D gene: .
V gene: TRBV7-8
J gene: TRBJ1-4
CDR3 length: 13
clone size: .
CDR3 DNA: TGTGCCAGCAGCTTAGACAGGGTTGAAAAACTGTTTTTT
CDR3 protein: CASSLDRVEKLFF

D gene: .
V gene: TRBV5-1
J gene: TRBJ1-4
CDR3 length: 14
clone size: .
CDR3 DNA: TGCGCCAGCAGCACCGGGACATCTACTGAAAAACTGTTTTTT
CDR3 protein: CASSTGTSTEKLFF

D gene: .
V gene: TRBV19
J gene: TRBJ1-2
CDR3 length: 14
clone size: .
CDR3 DNA: TGTGCCAGTAGCGAGGGATATTCTAACTATGGCTACACCTTC
CDR3 protein: CASSEGYSNYGYTF

D gene: .
V gene: TRBV11-3
J gene: TRBJ2-5
CDR3 length: 14
clone size: .
CDR3 DNA: TGTGCCAGCACCCTCCACGCAGGGGTCGAGACCCAGTACTTC
CDR3 protein: CASTLHAGVETQYF

D gene: TRBD1
V gene: TRBV27
J gene: TRBJ2-5
CDR3 length: 14
clone size: .
CDR3 DNA: TGTGCCAGCAGTTCCAGGGACAGAGGGGGGACCCAGTACTTC
CDR3 protein: CASSSRDRGGTQYF

D gene: TRBD2
V gene: TRBV4-2
J gene: TRBJ2-3
CDR3 length: 15
clone size: .
CDR3 DNA: TGTGCCAGCAGCCAAGACACGGGGGGGAGGGCTACGCAGTATTTT
CDR3 protein: CASSQDTGGRATQYF

D gene: .
V gene: TRBV27
J gene: TRBJ1-1
CDR3 length: 15
clone size: many
CDR3 DNA: TGTGCCAGCAGTTTTGTAGGGGTGGGGAACACTGAAGCTTTCTTT
CDR3 protein: CASSFVGVGNTEAFF